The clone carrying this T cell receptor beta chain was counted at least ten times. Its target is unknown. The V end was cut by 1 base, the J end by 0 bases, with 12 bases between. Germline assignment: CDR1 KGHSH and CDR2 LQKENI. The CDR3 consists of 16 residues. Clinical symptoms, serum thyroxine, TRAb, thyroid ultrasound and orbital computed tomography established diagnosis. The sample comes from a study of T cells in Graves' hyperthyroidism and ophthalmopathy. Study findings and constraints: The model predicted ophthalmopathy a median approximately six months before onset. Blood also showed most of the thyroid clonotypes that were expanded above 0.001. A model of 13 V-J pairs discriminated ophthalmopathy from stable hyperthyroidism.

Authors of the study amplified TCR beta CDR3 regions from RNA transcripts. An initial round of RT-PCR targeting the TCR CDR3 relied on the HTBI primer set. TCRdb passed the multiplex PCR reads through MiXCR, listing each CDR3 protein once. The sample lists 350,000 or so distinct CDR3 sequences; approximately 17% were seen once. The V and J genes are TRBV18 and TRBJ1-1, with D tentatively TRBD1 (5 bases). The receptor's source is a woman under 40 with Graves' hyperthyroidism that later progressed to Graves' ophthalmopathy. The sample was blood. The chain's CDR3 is CASSPRYRSMNTEAFF. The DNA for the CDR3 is TGTGCCAGCTCACCACGGTACAGGTCGATGAACACTGAAGCTTTCTTT. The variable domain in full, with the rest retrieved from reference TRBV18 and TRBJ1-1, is NAGVMQNPRHLVRRRGQEARLRCSPMKGHSHVYWYRQLPEEGLKFMVYLQKENIIDESGMPKERFSAEFPKEGPSILRIQQVVRGDSAAYFCASSPRYRSMNTEAFFGQGTRLTVV.